The clone carrying this TCR beta chain occurred a few times. Its target is unknown. Tregs were sorted as CD4+CD25+CD127-/low cells. Trimming cost V 1 base and J 0 bases, with 12 bases left between them. The CDR3 length is 16 residues. Germline loops: CDR1 SGHTA, CDR2 FQGTGA. Semi-nested PCR with Nested Universal Primer A followed constant-region reverse priming of full-length variable regions. MiXCR was run by TCRdb on the 5' RACE reads, yielding one entry per CDR3 protein. Of tens of thousands of distinct CDR3 sequences detected, less than 30% appear once; the ten largest clones hold under 2.5%. Overall study results and limits: Tumor memory CD4+ T cell TCR gene usage clustered with blood and lymph node memory CD4+ cells and lymph node naive CD4+ cells.

The chain joins TRBV7-3 to TRBJ1-1; D is undetermined. The TCR originated in a female donor with breast cancer. Sample: tumor-infiltrating Tregs sorted from the breast tumor. CDR3 in amino acids: CASSLKGIQMNTEAFF. The DNA for the CDR3 is TGTGCCAGCAGCTTAAAAGGGATTCAAATGAACACTGAAGCTTTCTTT. The full variable domain, in which reference TRBV7-3 and TRBJ1-1 provide the parts outside the CDR3, is GAGVSQTPSNKVTEKGKYVELRCDPISGHTALYWYRQSLGQGPEFLIYFQGTGAADDSGLPNDRFFAVRPEGSVSTLKIQRTERGDSAVYLCASSLKGIQMNTEAFFGQGTRLTVV.